These T cell receptor beta chains were read from a single sample in a study of CD8+CD57+ T cells in acquired aplastic anemia. From the reads, TCRdb called clonotypes with MiXCR, one entry per CDR3 protein. The sample includes 200,000 to 300,000 distinct CDR3 sequences, approximately 79% of them seen just once. Specimen: sorted CD4+, CD8+, or CD8+CD57+ T cells (not recorded which) from PBMCs. Every receptor here comes from a human donor with aplastic anemia. Each CDR3 is given with its conserved first and last residue. The D gene is left open where the match is weak. Only part of the rows carry a size: once, few, many, or a class if the clone is expanded.

v_gene,j_gene,abundance,d_gene,len,CDR3aa,CDR3nt
TRBV7-3,TRBJ2-5,NA,NA,14,CASSRGSGRETQYF,TGTGCTAGCAGCAGAGGCAGCGGGCGAGAGACCCAGTACTTC
TRBV27,TRBJ2-1,NA,TRBD2,13,CASVQGLAGSLSF,TGTGCCAGCGTACAGGGACTAGCGGGAAGCCTGTCCTTC
TRBV7-2,TRBJ2-3,once,NA,15,CASSLNGYETQYFYF,TGTGCCAGCAGCTTAAACGGGTACGAGACCCAGTACTTCTATTTT
TRBV20-1,TRBJ2-3,few,NA,12,CSASMGTDTQYF,TGCAGTGCTAGTATGGGCACAGATACGCAGTATTTT
TRBV12-3/TRBV12-4,TRBJ2-1,NA,TRBD2,16,CASSLPSGGFFNEQFF,TGTGCCAGCAGTTTACCTAGCGGGGGGTTTTTCAATGAGCAGTTCTTC
TRBV9,TRBJ2-1,NA,NA,16,CASSDGGTDGQDEQFF,TGTGCCAGCAGCGACGGGGGCACAGATGGTCAGGATGAGCAGTTCTTC
TRBV9,TRBJ1-2,NA,NA,15,CASSGEGETKDDYTF,TGTGCCAGCAGCGGGGAGGGGGAGACGAAGGATGACTACACCTTC
TRBV7-9,TRBJ1-5,NA,NA,12,CASSKGGQPQHF,TGTGCCAGCAGCAAAGGAGGACAGCCCCAGCATTTT
TRBV15,TRBJ2-5,NA,NA,14,CASSAGSKGETQYF,TGCGCCAGCAGTGCTGGCAGCAAGGGAGAGACCCAGTACTTC
TRBV7-3,TRBJ2-5,NA,NA,14,CATSRRREQKTQYF,TGTGCCACCAGCAGACGTCGCGAGCAAAAGACCCAGTACTTC
TRBV7-2,TRBJ2-1,NA,TRBD1,16,CASSFPGGADNGYQFF,TGTGCCAGCAGCTTTCCAGGGGGCGCCGACAATGGCTACCAGTTCTTC
TRBV5-1,TRBJ2-1,NA,NA,16,CASSSRDSGLSDEQFF,TGTGCCAGCAGCTCACGGGACAGCGGGTTGAGCGATGAGCAGTTCTTC
TRBV11-3,TRBJ2-4,NA,NA,12,CASSVDLKVQYF,TGTGCCAGCAGCGTAGATCTGAAAGTTCAGTACTTC
TRBV13,TRBJ2-7,NA,TRBD1,16,CASSPAGQGASYEQYF,TGTGCCAGCAGCCCCGCAGGACAGGGGGCCTCCTACGAGCAGTACTTC
TRBV7-8,TRBJ2-3,NA,TRBD2,14,CASSSGTSGRTYDF,TGTGCCAGCAGCTCCGGGACTAGCGGGAGGACCTACGATTTT
TRBV2,TRBJ2-7,NA,NA,13,CSIKDGGTNEQYF,TGTAGCATCAAGGACGGGGGGACAAATGAGCAGTACTTC
TRBV7-3,TRBJ1-2,NA,TRBD1,15,CASSLTGGADYGTTF,TGTGCCAGCAGTTTGACAGGGGGCGCCGACTATGGCACCACCTTC
TRBV15,TRBJ1-1,NA,NA,15,CATSREYRENTEAFF,TGTGCCACCAGCAGAGAATACAGGGAGAACACTGAAGCTTTCTTT
TRBV7-3,TRBJ2-5,NA,TRBD2,17,CASSLTGLAGGQETQYF,TGTGCCAGCAGCTTAACCGGACTAGCGGGGGGGCAGGAGACCCAGTACTTC
TRBV9,TRBJ1-1,NA,NA,12,CASSAYQAEAFF,TGTGCCAGCAGCGCGTACCAGGCTGAAGCTTTCTTT
TRBV9,TRBJ2-7,NA,NA,14,CASSGRGSRNEPHF,TGTGCCAGCAGCGGCCGGGGCTCGAGAAATGAGCCCCACTTC
TRBV7-9,TRBJ1-1,NA,NA,13,CASTRDLNTEAFF,TGTGCCAGCACTAGGGACTTGAACACTGAAGCTTTCTTT
TRBV7-3,TRBJ2-3,once,TRBD2,14,CASSLAGGQELQSF,TGTGCCAGCAGCTTGGCGGGAGGTCAAGAATTGCAGTCTTTT
TRBV7-8,TRBJ2-4,NA,NA,12,CASSVAGDTESF,TGTGCCAGCAGCGTAGCTGGAGACACCGAGTCGTTC
TRBV9,TRBJ2-5,NA,NA,14,CATSRGSAQETHYF,TGTGCCACCAGCAGAGGCAGCGCCCAAGAGACCCACTACTTC
TRBV7-3,TRBJ2-6,NA,NA,16,CASSLAGGGEDEALTF,TGTGCCAGCAGCTTAGCAGGCGGAGGGGAAGACGAAGCTCTGACTTTC
TRBV7-7,TRBJ2-7,NA,TRBD1,14,CASTPRAGGTGELF,TGTGCTAGCACCCCCAGGGCAGGGGGAACCGGGGAGCTGTTC
TRBV7-9,TRBJ2-7,NA,NA,12,CASSPQNYEQYF,TGTGCCAGCAGCCCTCAAAACTACGAGCAGTACTTC
TRBV7-8,TRBJ2-6,NA,NA,17,CASSLARVPSRANVLTF,TGTGCCAGCAGCCTAGCGAGGGTCCCCTCTAGGGCCAACGTCCTGACTTTC
TRBV7-2,TRBJ1-6,NA,NA,14,CASSLSSYNYTHHF,TGTGCCAGCAGCTTGAGTTCCTATAATTATACCCACCACTTT
TRBV19,TRBJ2-5,many,NA,16,CASSSGEQRAWETQYF,TGTGCCAGTAGCTCGGGGGAACAGAGGGCTTGGGAGACCCAGTACTTC
TRBV6-2/TRBV6-3,TRBJ1-2,many,NA,13,CASSYPPRYGYTF,TGTGCCAGCAGTTACCCCCCTCGTTATGGCTACACCTTC
TRBV7-3,TRBJ2-5,NA,NA,14,CASSSGQREETQYF,TGTGCCAGCAGCTCCGGCCAGCGGGAAGAGACCCAGTACTTC
TRBV6-5,TRBJ1-2,NA,NA,13,CASSIDITVGYTF,TGTGCCAGTAGTATCGACATAACGGTTGGCTACACCTTC
TRBV11-3,TRBJ2-1,NA,NA,16,CASSLDGTDGQDEQFF,TGTGCCAGCAGCTTAGATGGCACAGACGGTCAGGATGAGCAGTTCTTC
TRBV29-1,TRBJ2-5,NA,NA,13,CSAELEGGEAQYF,TGCAGCGCCGAACTAGAAGGGGGAGAGGCCCAGTACTTC
TRBV2,TRBJ2-1,NA,TRBD1,13,CASRQGVAGRLSF,TGTGCCAGCAGACAGGGGGTCGCGGGAAGGCTGTCTTTT
TRBV9,TRBJ2-3,NA,NA,13,CASSHLDGGTEAF,TGTGCCAGCAGCCACCTCGATGGGGGCACTGAGGCTTTT
TRBV2,TRBJ2-5,NA,NA,14,CATHSLSAYKTQYF,TGTGCCACCCACAGTCTTAGCGCGTACAAGACCCAGTACTTC
TRBV7-8,TRBJ2-7,NA,TRBD1,15,CASSVAGAGGTEQYF,TGTGCCAGCAGCGTAGCTGGGGCAGGGGGAACCGAGCAGTACTTC
TRBV15,TRBJ2-1,NA,NA,14,CATKRGSEQETQFF,TGTGCCACCAAAAGAGGCAGCGAGCAAGAGACGCAGTTCTTC
TRBV7-2,TRBJ1-2,NA,TRBD1,15,CASSLARTGAGGYTF,TGTGCCAGCAGCTTAGCCCGTACAGGGGCAGGTGGCTACACCTTC
TRBV19,TRBJ2-2,once,NA,13,CASSVTDAGELFF,TGTGCCAGTAGTGTAACAGACGCCGGGGAGCTGTTTTTT
TRBV7-2,TRBJ1-1,NA,NA,15,CASSLEASTDTEDFF,TGTGCCAGCAGCTTAGAAGCGAGCACAGACACTGAAGATTTCTTT
TRBV19,TRBJ2-3,many,NA,14,CASSTGSSTDTQYF,TGTGCCAGTAGTACCGGGTCTAGCACAGATACGCAGTATTTT
TRBV11-1,TRBJ2-1,few,TRBD2,16,CASSGQSSGGSDEQFF,TGTGCCAGCAGCGGGCAAAGCAGCGGGGGGAGCGATGAGCAGTTCTTC
TRBV10-3,TRBJ1-3,NA,NA,19,CAISESPGEIPRSGNTIYF,TGTGCCATCAGTGAGTCCCCAGGAGAGATCCCCCGCTCCGGAAACACCATATATTTT
TRBV5-5,TRBJ1-1,NA,NA,15,CASSESGAGNTEAFF,TGTGCCAGCAGTGAATCGGGGGCAGGGAACACTGAAGCTTTCTTT
TRBV9,TRBJ2-1,NA,NA,15,CASSVGSDTHNEQFF,TGTGCCAGCAGCGTAGGTTCCGATACGCACAATGAGCAGTTCTTC
TRBV20-1,TRBJ1-5,NA,NA,13,CSAGRQSGQPQHF,TGCAGTGCAGGCCGGCAGAGCGGTCAGCCCCAGCATTTT
TRBV7-8,TRBJ1-1,NA,NA,15,CASSPGTGEHYGYIF,TGCGCCAGCAGCCCGGGAACAGGAGAGCACTATGGCTATATCTTT
TRBV7-8,TRBJ2-3,NA,NA,12,CASSGRRNTQYF,TGTGCCAGCAGCGGGAGGAGGAATACGCAGTATTTT
TRBV13,TRBJ2-7,NA,TRBD1,14,CASSSGTGGYEQYF,TGTGCCAGCAGCTCAGGGACAGGGGGCTACGAGCAGTACTTC
TRBV7-9,TRBJ2-1,few,NA,16,CAGQGARETQYFEQFF,NA
TRBV5-4,TRBJ2-3,NA,TRBD2,13,CASGVTSADTQYF,TGTGCCAGCGGCGTTACTAGCGCAGATACGCAGTATTTT